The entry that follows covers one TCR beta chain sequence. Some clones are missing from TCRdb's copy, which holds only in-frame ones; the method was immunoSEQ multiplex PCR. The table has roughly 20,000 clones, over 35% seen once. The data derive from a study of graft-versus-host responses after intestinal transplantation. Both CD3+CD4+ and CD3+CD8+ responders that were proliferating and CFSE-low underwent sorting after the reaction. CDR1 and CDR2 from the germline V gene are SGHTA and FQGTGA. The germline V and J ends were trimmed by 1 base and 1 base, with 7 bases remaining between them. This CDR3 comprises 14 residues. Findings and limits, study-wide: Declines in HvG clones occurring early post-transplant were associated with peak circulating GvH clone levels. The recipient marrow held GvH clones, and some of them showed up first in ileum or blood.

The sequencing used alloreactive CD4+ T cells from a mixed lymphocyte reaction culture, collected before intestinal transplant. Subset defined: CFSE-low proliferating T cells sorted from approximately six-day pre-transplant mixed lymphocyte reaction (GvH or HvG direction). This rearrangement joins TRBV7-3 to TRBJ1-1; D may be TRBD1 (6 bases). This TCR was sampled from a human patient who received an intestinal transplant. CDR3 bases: TGTGCCAGCAGCTTAATAGGGGGGAACACTGAAGCTTTCTTT. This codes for CASSLIGGNTEAFF.